Listed below are T cell receptor beta chains from one sample, sequenced in a study of cytomegalovirus exposure and HLA in healthy donors. Assay used: immunoSEQ multiplex PCR; TCRdb lists only in-frame clones, some missing. The repertoire holds some 240,000 clones, with approximately 87% as singletons. Material: PBMCs. These receptors all come from a woman under 30 in good health and CMV-seronegative. Each CDR3 is given with its conserved first and last residue. A D gene is named only where the DNA matches it firmly. Only some rows state a clone size, as once, few, many or a class for expanded clones.

clone_size	v_call	j_call	d_call	cdr3_nt	cdr3_aa
.	TRBV11-3	TRBJ2-7	.	TGTGCCAGCAGCTTAGGGCCTACGAGGGAGCAGTACTTC	CASSLGPTREQYF
.	TRBV11-2	TRBJ1-4	.	TGTGCCAGCAGCTTGGGCCTCGCATTGAGTAATTGGGAAAAACTGTTTTTT	CASSLGLALSNWEKLFF
.	TRBV5-1	TRBJ1-1	.	TGCGCCAGCAGCTTGGAGGGGGGCAACACTGAAGCTTTCTTT	CASSLEGGNTEAFF
.	TRBV29-1	TRBJ2-5	.	TGCAGCGCCCGGCCGTGGCCAGGGCGGGAGACCCAGTACTTC	CSARPWPGRETQYF
.	TRBV15	TRBJ2-7	TRBD1	TGTGCCACCAGCTCCCCGCTGGGGACAGGGCGGGTGAGGGAGCAGTACTTC	CATSSPLGTGRVREQYF
few	TRBV5-1	TRBJ1-2	TRBD1	TGCGCCAGCAGCTTGGCCGGGACAGGGGGCGAGGGCTACACCTTC	CASSLAGTGGEGYTF
.	TRBV10-3	TRBJ2-7	.	TGTGCCATCAGTGAGTCAACCGGGTCCTACGAGCAGTACTTC	CAISESTGSYEQYF
.	TRBV4-2	TRBJ2-3	TRBD2	TGTGCCAGCAGCCGGGCTAGCGGGGGGGCAGGCACAGATACGCAGTATTTT	CASSRASGGAGTDTQYF
.	TRBV19	TRBJ1-2	TRBD1	TGTGCCAGTTCAGACAGGGCTTCTAACTATGGCTACACCTTC	CASSDRASNYGYTF
few	TRBV5-1	TRBJ1-1	TRBD1	TGCGCCAGCAGCTTGGTAGACAGGGAGACTGAAGCTTTCTTT	CASSLVDRETEAFF
once	TRBV29-1	TRBJ2-7	TRBD1	TGCAGCGTCCGACTCCGACAGGGGCCCTACGAGCAGTACTTC	CSVRLRQGPYEQYF
.	TRBV2	TRBJ2-1	TRBD2	TGTGCCAGCAGCGGGACTAGGGCACCCAATGAGCAGTTCTTC	CASSGTRAPNEQFF
.	TRBV27	TRBJ2-3	TRBD2	TGTGCCAGCAGCCGTGGGACTAGCGGGAGGGCTGCAAATACGCAGTATTTT	CASSRGTSGRAANTQYF
.	TRBV6-5	TRBJ2-7	.	TGTGCCAGCAGTTACATAGGTGGGGGGGCCCGCGAGCAGTACTTC	CASSYIGGGAREQYF
.	TRBV5-1	TRBJ2-7	TRBD2	TGCGCCAGCAGCTTGACTAGCGGGGGGGCGTACGAGCAGTACTTC	CASSLTSGGAYEQYF
.	TRBV7-2	TRBJ1-2	.	TGTGCCAGCACCCAAGGGGCAGGGGTAAACTATGGCTACACCTTC	CASTQGAGVNYGYTF
once	TRBV30	TRBJ2-7	.	TGTGCCTGGAGAGCAAAAGGGGTCCCCTACGAGCAGTACTTC	CAWRAKGVPYEQYF
.	TRBV6-5	TRBJ2-7	.	TGTGCCAGCAGTTACTCGCAACAGGGTCCCTACGAGCAGTACTTC	CASSYSQQGPYEQYF
.	TRBV7-6	TRBJ1-5	.	TGTGCCAGCAGCTCGGGGGTCGGACGGCCCCAGCATTTT	CASSSGVGRPQHF
.	TRBV27	TRBJ2-5	.	TGTGCCAGCAAAGTGTGTTTGGAGACCCAGTACTTC	CASKVCLETQYF
.	TRBV5-4	TRBJ1-2	.	TGTGCCAGCAGCTCGTTGGGTCGCAGCTATGGCTACACCTTC	CASSSLGRSYGYTF
.	TRBV27	TRBJ2-2	TRBD2	TGTGCCAGCAGTTGGGTCCGGACTAGCGGGGGGACCGGGGAGCTGTTTTTT	CASSWVRTSGGTGELFF
.	TRBV6-1	TRBJ2-3	.	TGTGCCAGCATTCCCGGGGGAGATACGCAGTATTTT	CASIPGGDTQYF
.	TRBV28	TRBJ2-7	TRBD1	TGTGCCAGCAGTTTACCGACAGGGGAAGGCTACGAGCAGTACTTC	CASSLPTGEGYEQYF
.	TRBV9	TRBJ1-2	TRBD1	TGTGCCAGCAGCATAATGCAACAGGGGGGCTATGGCTACACCTTC	CASSIMQQGGYGYTF
.	TRBV30	TRBJ1-2	.	TGTGCCTGGAGGCCACGGAGGGCACAATACTATGGCTACACCTTC	CAWRPRRAQYYGYTF